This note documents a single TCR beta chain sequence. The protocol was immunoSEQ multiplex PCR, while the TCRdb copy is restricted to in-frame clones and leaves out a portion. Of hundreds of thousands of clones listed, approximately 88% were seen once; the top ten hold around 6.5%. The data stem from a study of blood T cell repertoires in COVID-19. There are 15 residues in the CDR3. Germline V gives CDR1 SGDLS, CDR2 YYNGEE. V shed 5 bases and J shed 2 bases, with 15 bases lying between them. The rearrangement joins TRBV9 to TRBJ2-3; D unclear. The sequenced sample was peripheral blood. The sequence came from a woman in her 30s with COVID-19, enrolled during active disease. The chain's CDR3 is CASSVRGVATDTQYF. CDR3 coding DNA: TGTGCCAGCAGTGTAAGAGGCGTAGCCACAGATACGCAGTATTTT.